A single T cell receptor beta chain is shown here with its context. As yet, its antigen is unknown. The protocol was immunoSEQ multiplex PCR, while the TCRdb copy is restricted to in-frame clones and leaves out a portion. The repertoire holds about 88,000 clones, with around 93% as singletons. This record belongs to a study of graft-versus-host responses after intestinal transplantation. Whole-study findings and limits: Where graft-donor T cell macrochimerism was present, patients had high graft-versus-host to host-versus-graft clonal ratios in allografts. The authors found GvH clones in recipient marrow, some appearing first in ileum or blood.

Germline CDR1 SEHNR, CDR2 FQNEAQ (reference sequence). Trimming stripped 8 bases from V and 5 bases from J, with 13 bases between. The CDR3 extends over 13 amino acids. The sequencing used unstimulated CD4+ T cells sorted from spleen or lymph node cells, collected before transplant. The origin of this receptor is a human donor who was the organ donor for an intestinal transplant. This chain uses TRBV7-9 with TRBJ2-1; a weak D match, TRBD1 (5 bases). For the CDR3, the DNA is TGTGCCAGCGCGTGGGGCAGGAACAATGAGCAGTTCTTC. Translating gives CASAWGRNNEQFF. Full variable domain (outside the CDR3, taken from reference TRBV7-9 and TRBJ2-1): DTGVSQNPRHKITKRGQNVTFRCDPISEHNRLYWYRQTLGQGPEFLTYFQNEAQLEKSRLLSDRFSAERPKGSFSTLEIQRTEQGDSAMYLCASAWGRNNEQFFGPGTRLTVL.